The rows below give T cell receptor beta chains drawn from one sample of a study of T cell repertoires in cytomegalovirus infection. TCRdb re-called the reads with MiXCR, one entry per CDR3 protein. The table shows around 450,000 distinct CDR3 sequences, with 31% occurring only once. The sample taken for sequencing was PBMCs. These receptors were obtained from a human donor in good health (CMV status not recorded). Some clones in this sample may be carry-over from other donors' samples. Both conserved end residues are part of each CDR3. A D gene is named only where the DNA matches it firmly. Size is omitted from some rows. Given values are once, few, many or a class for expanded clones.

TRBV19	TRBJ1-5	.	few	CASSITQVNQPQHF	TGTGCCAGTAGTATAACGCAGGTCAATCAGCCCCAGCATTTT
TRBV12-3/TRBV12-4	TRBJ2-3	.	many	CASSAFRDPRGTDTQYF	TGTGCCAGCAGTGCCTTCCGGGACCCTCGAGGGACAGATACGCAGTATTTT
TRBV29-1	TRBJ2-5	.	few	CSVEVREIVQETQYF	TGCAGCGTTGAAGTAAGGGAAATAGTTCAAGAGACCCAGTACTTC
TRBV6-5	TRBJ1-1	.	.	CASSYGTPLGTEAFF	TGTGCCAGCAGTTATGGGACCCCTTTAGGCACTGAAGCTTTCTTT
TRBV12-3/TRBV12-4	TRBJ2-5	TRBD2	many	CASSLGTSGQETQYF	TGTGCCAGCAGCCTAGGGACTAGCGGACAAGAGACCCAGTACTTC
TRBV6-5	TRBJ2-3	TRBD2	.	CASSYTPLAGGPDTQYF	TGTGCCAGCAGTTACACACCACTAGCGGGGGGGCCTGATACGCAGTATTTT
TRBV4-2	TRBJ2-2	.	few	CASSQQISLSGELFF	TGTGCCAGCAGCCAACAAATAAGTTTGTCCGGGGAGCTGTTTTTT
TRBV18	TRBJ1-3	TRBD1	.	CASSPPRTGVVNTIYF	TGTGCCAGCTCACCACCGAGGACAGGGGTTGTAAACACCATATATTTT
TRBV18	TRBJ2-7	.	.	CASSPSRVVTYEQYF	TGTGCCAGCTCACCATCGAGGGTAGTCACCTACGAGCAGTACTTC
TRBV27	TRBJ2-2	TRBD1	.	CAGSSPGQGGRELFF	TGTGCCGGCAGTTCCCCGGGACAGGGGGGTAGGGAGCTGTTTTTT
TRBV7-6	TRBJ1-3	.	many	CASRPGISGNTIYF	TGTGCCAGCAGGCCGGGAATCTCTGGAAACACCATATATTTT
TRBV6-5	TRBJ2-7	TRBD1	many	CASSYRDRGYEQYF	TGTGCCAGCAGTTACCGGGACAGGGGCTACGAGCAGTACTTC
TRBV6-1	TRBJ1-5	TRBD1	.	CASRPDRGSGQPQHF	TGTGCCAGCAGACCCGACAGGGGATCAGGTCAGCCCCAGCATTTT
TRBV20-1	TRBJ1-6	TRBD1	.	CSATRQGAGSPLHF	TGCAGTGCTACCCGACAGGGAGCAGGGTCACCCCTCCACTTT
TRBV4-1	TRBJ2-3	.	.	CASSQDRGTYTDTRYF	TGCGCCAGCAGCCAAGATAGGGGGACCTACACAGATACGCGGTATTTT
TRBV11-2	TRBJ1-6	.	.	CASSPSGGEYSPLHF	TGTGCCAGCAGCCCTAGTGGGGGCGAATATTCACCCCTCCACTTT
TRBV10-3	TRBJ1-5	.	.	CATQAGFDIQPQHF	TGTGCCACCCAGGCGGGGTTTGACATTCAGCCCCAGCATTTT
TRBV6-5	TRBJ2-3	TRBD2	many	CASSYVSGGSGTDTQYF	TGTGCCAGCAGTTACGTATCGGGGGGTTCGGGCACAGATACGCAGTATTTT
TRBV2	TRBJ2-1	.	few	CASSARRDNEQFF	TGTGCCAGCAGTGCGAGGAGGGACAATGAGCAGTTCTTC
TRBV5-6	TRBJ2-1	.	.	CASSFTGRVYNEQFF	TGTGCCAGCAGCTTTACAGGGAGAGTTTACAATGAGCAGTTCTTC
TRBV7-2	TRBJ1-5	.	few	CASSLVGGGGNQPQHF	TGTGCCAGCAGCTTAGTCGGGGGCGGTGGCAATCAGCCCCAGCATTTT
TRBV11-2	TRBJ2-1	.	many	CASSRRVGTFFYNEQFF	TGTGCCAGCAGCCGTCGGGTGGGGACATTTTTTTACAATGAGCAGTTCTTC
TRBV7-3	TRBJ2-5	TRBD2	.	CASSPGGAGGPRETQYF	TGTGCCAGCAGCCCCGGGGGAGCGGGGGGGCCAAGGGAGACCCAGTACTTC
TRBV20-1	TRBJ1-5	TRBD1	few	CSALTGVVGHNQPQHF	TGCAGTGCTTTAACAGGGGTGGTCGGACACAATCAGCCCCAGCATTTT
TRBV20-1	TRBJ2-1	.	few	CSANPGSYNEQFF	TGCAGTGCTAATCCAGGGTCCTACAATGAGCAGTTCTTC
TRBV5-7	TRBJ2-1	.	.	CASSPHLQGREYNEQFF	TGTGCCAGCAGCCCACACCTACAGGGGCGGGAATACAATGAGCAGTTCTTC
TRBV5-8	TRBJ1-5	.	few	CASSLSGERNQPQHF	TGTGCCAGCAGCTTGAGTGGGGAAAGGAATCAGCCCCAGCATTTT
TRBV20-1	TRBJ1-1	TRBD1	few	CSARDGGQGLNTEAFF	TGCAGTGCTAGAGATGGGGGACAGGGACTGAACACTGAAGCTTTCTTT
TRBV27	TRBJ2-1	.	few	CASSPRGPTGLTQNEQFF	TGTGCCAGCAGCCCCCGGGGCCCGACAGGCTTGACACAGAATGAGCAGTTCTTC
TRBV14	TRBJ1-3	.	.	CASSDVSSGNTIYF	TGTGCCAGCAGCGACGTGAGCTCTGGAAACACCATATATTTT
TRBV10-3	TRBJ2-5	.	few	CAISGGAVETQYF	TGTGCCATCAGTGGGGGGGCAGTGGAGACCCAGTACTTC
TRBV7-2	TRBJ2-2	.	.	CASNPPGSGELFF	TGTGCCAGCAACCCACCGGGCTCGGGGGAGCTGTTTTTT